Sequencing of this T cell receptor beta chain was carried out in a study of early T cells in non-severe SARS-CoV-2 infection. As part of library construction, unique molecular identifiers were attached to individual cDNA molecules. TCRdb itself ran the 5' RACE reads through MiXCR, one entry per CDR3 protein. The top ten hold around 0.5% of the sample, which has some 100,000 distinct CDR3 sequences, 14% to 15% seen once. V lost 3 bases and J 6 bases, leaving 9 bases between the germline ends. The CDR3 consists of 12 residues. Germline V CDR1 and CDR2: SQVTM, ANQGSEA. The sequencing input was whole blood. V and J are TRBV29-1 and TRBJ2-1; D gene ambiguous. The TCR originated in an adult who was a healthcare worker with PCR-confirmed SARS-CoV-2 infection or an uninfected control (not recorded which). The CDR3 spells CSVDKGLNEQFF. As DNA, the CDR3 is TGCAGCGTTGATAAGGGCCTCAATGAGCAGTTCTTC.